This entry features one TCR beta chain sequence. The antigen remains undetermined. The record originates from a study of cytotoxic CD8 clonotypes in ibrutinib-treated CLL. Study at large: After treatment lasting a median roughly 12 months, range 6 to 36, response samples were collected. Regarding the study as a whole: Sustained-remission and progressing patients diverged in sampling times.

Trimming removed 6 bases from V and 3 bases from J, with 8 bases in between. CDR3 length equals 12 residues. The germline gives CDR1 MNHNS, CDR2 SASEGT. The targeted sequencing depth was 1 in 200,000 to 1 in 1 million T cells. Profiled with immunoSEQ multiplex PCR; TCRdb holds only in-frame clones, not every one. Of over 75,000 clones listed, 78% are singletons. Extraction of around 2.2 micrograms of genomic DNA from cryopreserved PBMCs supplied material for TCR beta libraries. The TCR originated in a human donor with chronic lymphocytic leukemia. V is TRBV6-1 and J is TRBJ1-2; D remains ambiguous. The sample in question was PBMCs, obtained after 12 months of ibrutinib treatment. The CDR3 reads CASRRSDYGYTF. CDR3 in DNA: TGTGCCAGCAGGCGGAGTGACTATGGCTACACCTTC.